These 3 T cell receptor beta chains originate from one sample sequenced in a study of CXCR3-negative and CXCR3-positive naive CD8 T cells. UMI-labeled 5' RACE TRB cDNA libraries were prepared from the cells. TCRdb reprocessed the 5' RACE reads; each CDR3 protein has one entry and no DNA is given. Its table records over 70,000 distinct CDR3 sequences. Sequencing used naive CXCR3- CD8+ T cells from blood. Indicated subset: CD45RO-CCR7+CD27+CD95- naive CD8+ T cells lacking CXCR3 (TNR3-). The origin of the receptors is a human donor in good health. Some clones in this sample may be carry-over from other donors' samples.

The rearrangement joins TRBV5-1 to TRBJ1-3. The CDR3 covers 13 residues. CDR1 is SGHRS, CDR2 YFSETQ, per germline. The CDR3 is CASSLGVGNTIYF.

The chain uses TRBV4-1 and TRBJ1-4; without DNA, the TCRdb call of TRBD1 cannot be checked. The germline V gene has CDR1 MGHRA and CDR2 YSYEKL. The CDR3 totals 15 residues. CDR3 sequence: CASSQARGEGEKLFF.

This rearrangement joins TRBV4-2 to TRBJ2-2; there is no DNA to check the TCRdb D call of TRBD2. The CDR3 covers 13 residues. The V gene's germline CDR1 is LGHNA and CDR2 YNFKEQ. CDR3 residues: CASSQGLTGELFF.